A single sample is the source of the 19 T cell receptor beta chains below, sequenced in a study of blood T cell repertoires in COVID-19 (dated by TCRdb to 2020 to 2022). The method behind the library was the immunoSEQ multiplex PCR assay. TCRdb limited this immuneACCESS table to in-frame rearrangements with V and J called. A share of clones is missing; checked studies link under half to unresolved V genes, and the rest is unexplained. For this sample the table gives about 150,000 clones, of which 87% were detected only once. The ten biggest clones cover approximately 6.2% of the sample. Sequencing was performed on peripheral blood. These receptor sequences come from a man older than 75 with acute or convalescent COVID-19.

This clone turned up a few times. DNA of the CDR3: TGTGCCAGCAGCGCCCAGGGGGCGCGGAGCAATCAGCCCCAGCATTTT. It specifies CASSAQGARSNQPQHF. This chain connects TRBV7-8 to TRBJ1-5; 8 bases are shared with TRBD1. Trimming took 5 bases from V and 1 from J; bases not matched to a gene: 7. The CDR3 extends over 16 amino acids. Germline values: CDR1 SGHVS, CDR2 FQNEAQ. The variable domain in full, completed from reference TRBV7-8 and TRBJ1-5, reads GAGVSQSPRYKVAKRGQDVALRCDPISGHVSLFWYQQALGQGPEFLTYFQNEAQLDKSGLPSDRFFAERPEGSVSTLKIQRTQQEDSAVYLCASSAQGARSNQPQHFGDGTRLSIL.

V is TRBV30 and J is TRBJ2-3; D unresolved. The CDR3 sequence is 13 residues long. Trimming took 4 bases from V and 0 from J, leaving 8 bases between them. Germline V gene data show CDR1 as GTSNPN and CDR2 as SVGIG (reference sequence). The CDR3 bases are TGTGCCTGGACCCCCCTAAGCACAGATACGCAGTATTTT. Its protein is CAWTPLSTDTQYF.

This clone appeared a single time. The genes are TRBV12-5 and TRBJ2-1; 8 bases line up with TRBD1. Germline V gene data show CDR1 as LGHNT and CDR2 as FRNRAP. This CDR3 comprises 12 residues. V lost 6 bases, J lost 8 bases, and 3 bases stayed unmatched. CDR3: CASGLTGDEQFF. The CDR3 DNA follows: TGTGCTAGTGGACTGACAGGGGATGAGCAGTTCTTC. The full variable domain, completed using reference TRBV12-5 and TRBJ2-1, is DARVTQTPRHKVTEMGQEVTMRCQPILGHNTVFWYRQTMMQGLELLAYFRNRAPLDDSGMPKDRFSAEMPDATLATLKIQPSEPRDSAVYFCASGLTGDEQFFGPGTRLTVL.

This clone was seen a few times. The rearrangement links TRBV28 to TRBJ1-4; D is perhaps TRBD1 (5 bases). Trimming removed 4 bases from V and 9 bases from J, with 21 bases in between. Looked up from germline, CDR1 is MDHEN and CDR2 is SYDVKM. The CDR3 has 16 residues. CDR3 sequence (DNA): TGTGCCAGCAGTTGGGGTGGTCAGGGTGGTAGGAAAAAACTGTTTTTT. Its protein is CASSWGGQGGRKKLFF.

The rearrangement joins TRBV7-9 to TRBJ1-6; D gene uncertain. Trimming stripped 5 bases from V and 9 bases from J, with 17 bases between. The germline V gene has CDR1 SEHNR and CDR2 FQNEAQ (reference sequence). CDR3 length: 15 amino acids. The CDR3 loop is CASSQQEFTGSPLHF. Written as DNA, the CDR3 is TGTGCCAGCAGCCAACAAGAGTTTACGGGTTCACCCCTCCACTTT.

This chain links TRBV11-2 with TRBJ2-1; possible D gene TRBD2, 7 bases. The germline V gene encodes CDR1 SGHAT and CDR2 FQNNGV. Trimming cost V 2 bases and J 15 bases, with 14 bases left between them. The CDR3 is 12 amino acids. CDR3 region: CASSLRGDIGFF. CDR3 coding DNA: TGTGCCAGCAGCTTACGGGGGGACATAGGGTTCTTC.

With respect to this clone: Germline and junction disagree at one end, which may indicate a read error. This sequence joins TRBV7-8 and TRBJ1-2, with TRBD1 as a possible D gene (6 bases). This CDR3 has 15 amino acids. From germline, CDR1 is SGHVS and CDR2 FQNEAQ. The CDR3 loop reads CASSLAPQGPYGYTF. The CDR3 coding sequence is TGTGCCAGCAGCCTAGCCCCACAGGGACCCTATGGCTACACCTTC. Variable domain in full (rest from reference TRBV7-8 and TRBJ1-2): GAGVSQSPRYKVAKRGQDVALRCDPISGHVSLFWYQQALGQGPEFLTYFQNEAQLDKSGLPSDRFFAERPEGSVSTLKIQRTQQEDSAVYLCASSLAPQGPYGYTFGSGTRLTVV.

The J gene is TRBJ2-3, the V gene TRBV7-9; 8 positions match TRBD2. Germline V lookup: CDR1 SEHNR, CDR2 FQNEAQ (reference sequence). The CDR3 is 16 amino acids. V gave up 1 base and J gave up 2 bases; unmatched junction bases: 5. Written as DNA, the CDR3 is TGTGCCAGCAGCTTAGAGGCGGGGGGAATCACAGATACGCAGTATTTT. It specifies CASSLEAGGITDTQYF.

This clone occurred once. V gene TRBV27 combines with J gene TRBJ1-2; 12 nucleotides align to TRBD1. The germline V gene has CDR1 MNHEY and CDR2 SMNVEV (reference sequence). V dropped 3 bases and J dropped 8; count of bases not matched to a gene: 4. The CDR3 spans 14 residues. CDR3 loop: CASSLAGTGGGYTF. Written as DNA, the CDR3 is TGTGCCAGCAGTTTGGCCGGGACAGGGGGCGGCTACACCTTC.

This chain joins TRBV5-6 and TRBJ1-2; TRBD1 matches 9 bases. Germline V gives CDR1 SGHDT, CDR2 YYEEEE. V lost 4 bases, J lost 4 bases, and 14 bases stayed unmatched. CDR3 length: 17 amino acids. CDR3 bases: TGTGCCAGCAGCCCGGGAATCGGGACAGGGATGGGCTATGGCTACACCTTC. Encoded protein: CASSPGIGTGMGYGYTF.

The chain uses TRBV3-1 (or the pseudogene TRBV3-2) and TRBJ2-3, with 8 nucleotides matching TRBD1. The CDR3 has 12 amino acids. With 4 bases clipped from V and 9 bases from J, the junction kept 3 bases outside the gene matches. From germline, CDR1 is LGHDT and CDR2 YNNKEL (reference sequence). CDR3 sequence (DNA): TGTGCCAGCAGCCGAGGGACAGGAACGCAGTATTTT. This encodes CASSRGTGTQYF.

The CDR3 DNA reads as TGCAGCGGACGGGAGGGGGCTTCGGAGACCCAGTACTTC. Encoded protein: CSGREGASETQYF. The J gene is TRBJ2-5, the V gene TRBV29-1; tentatively, D is TRBD2 (8 bases). In germline, CDR1 is SQVTM, CDR2 ANQGSEA. V gave up 7 bases and J gave up 5 bases, with 17 bases separating them. This CDR3 region has 13 residues.

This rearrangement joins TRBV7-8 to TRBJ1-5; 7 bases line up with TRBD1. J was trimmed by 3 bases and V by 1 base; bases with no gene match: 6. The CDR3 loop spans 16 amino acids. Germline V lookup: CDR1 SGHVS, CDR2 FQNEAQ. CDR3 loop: CASSLVGRGNNQPQHF. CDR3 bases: TGTGCCAGCAGCTTAGTTGGCAGGGGGAACAATCAGCCCCAGCATTTT.

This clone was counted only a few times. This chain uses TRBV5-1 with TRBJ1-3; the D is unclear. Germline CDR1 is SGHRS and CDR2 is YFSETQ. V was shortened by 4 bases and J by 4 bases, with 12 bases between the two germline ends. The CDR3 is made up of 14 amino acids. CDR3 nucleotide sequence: TGCGCCAGCAGCGAGGATGGTACCGGAAACACCATATATTTT. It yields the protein CASSEDGTGNTIYF.

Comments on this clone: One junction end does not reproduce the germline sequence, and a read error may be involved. The CDR3 bases are TGTGCTAGCAGCGAGGGGGTAGGGGCCTCTGGGGCCAACGTCCTGACTTTC. It yields the protein CASSEGVGASGANVLTF. This chain connects TRBV7-7 to TRBJ2-6; possible D gene TRBD1, 6 bases. The CDR3 consists of 17 residues. Germline CDR1 reads SSHAT; CDR2 reads FNYEAQ (reference sequence).

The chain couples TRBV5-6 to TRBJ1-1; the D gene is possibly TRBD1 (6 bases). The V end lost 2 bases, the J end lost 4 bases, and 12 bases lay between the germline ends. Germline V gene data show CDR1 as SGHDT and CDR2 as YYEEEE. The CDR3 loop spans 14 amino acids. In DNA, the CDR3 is TGTGCCAGCAGCTTTTCCCCGACAGGCACTGAAGCTTTCTTT. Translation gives CASSFSPTGTEAFF.

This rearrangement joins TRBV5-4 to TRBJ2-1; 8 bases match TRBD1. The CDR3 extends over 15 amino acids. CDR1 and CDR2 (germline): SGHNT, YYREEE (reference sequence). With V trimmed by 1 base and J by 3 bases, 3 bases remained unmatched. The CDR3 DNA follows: TGTGCCAGCAGCTTGATCACAGGGGGCTACAATGAGCAGTTCTTC. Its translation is CASSLITGGYNEQFF.

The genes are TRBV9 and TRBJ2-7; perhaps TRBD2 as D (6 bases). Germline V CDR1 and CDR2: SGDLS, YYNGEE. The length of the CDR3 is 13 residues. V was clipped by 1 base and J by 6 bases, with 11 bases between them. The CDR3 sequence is CASSVSTAGEQYF. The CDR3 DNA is TGTGCCAGCAGCGTAAGTACAGCGGGCGAGCAGTACTTC.

Here the CDR3 reads CASRGSGQTNTEAFF. The DNA of the CDR3 is TGTGCCAGCAGGGGTTCGGGACAGACGAACACTGAAGCTTTCTTT. The J gene is TRBJ1-1, the V gene TRBV2; 7 bases match TRBD1. The J segment lost 1 base and the V segment lost 6 bases, leaving 8 bases of the junction unmatched. CDR1 SNHLY and CDR2 FYNNEI come from the germline V gene. The CDR3 extends over 15 amino acids.